This T cell receptor (beta chain) appears in the sequencing data of a study of human T cells and chemical hapten exposure. Each CDR3 protein is one row after TCRdb ran MiXCR on the RACE reads. This sample carries 25,000 to 35,000 distinct CDR3 sequences, approximately 7.4% of them seen once, and the ten largest clones take almost 10%. Noted time point: healthy volunteer bleed at 2 weeks. Before extraction, the whole blood was not fractionated, and total RNA was taken from it. Germline lookup yields CDR1 SGHTA and CDR2 FQGNSA. V was pared by 4 bases and J by 8 bases, with 7 bases of the junction left unmatched. This CDR3 is 15 amino acids long.

Input material: whole blood. The chain has TRBV7-2 and TRBJ1-4; 10 bases match TRBD1. The TCR comes from a human donor in good health. Some clones in this sample may be carry-over from other donors' samples. The CDR3 region has the DNA TGTGCCAGCAGCTCAGCGACAGGGGGCGGGGAAAAACTGTTTTTT. Translation: CASSSATGGGEKLFF.